Detailed here is one TCR beta chain. Its specificity is unknown. The data were obtained in a study of Ad26.COV2.S vaccination and SARS-CoV-2 variants. Study-wide results and limits: Substantial response breadth was reportedly seen for spike-specific CD8+ and CD4+ T cells after vaccination. The TCR breadth and depth analyses may have understated or missed part of the total T cell responses.

Treatment meaning: approximately 18 received Ad26.COV2.S at low or high dose, single or two shots; several received placebo; per-sample allocation not given. Samples were taken on day 63 after the first vaccine or placebo injection. From germline, CDR1 is MNHEY and CDR2 SVGAGI. The CDR3 consists of 13 residues. Between the trimmed V and J ends, which lost 2 bases and 5 bases, there was a span of 6 bases. The assay was immunoSEQ multiplex PCR, and TCRdb's table has in-frame clones only and misses some. The sample carries under 300,000 clones, around 88% recorded once. The chain is built from TRBV6-5 and TRBJ1-4; D is undetermined. The source is a person aged 18-65 years who received the Ad26.COV2.S COVID-19 vaccine or a placebo. Sequences were derived from peripheral blood, sampled in a trial of Ad26.COV2.S vaccine versus placebo. CDR3 loop: CASSYATNEKLFF. CDR3 nucleotides: TGTGCCAGCAGTTACGCCACGAATGAAAAACTGTTTTTT.